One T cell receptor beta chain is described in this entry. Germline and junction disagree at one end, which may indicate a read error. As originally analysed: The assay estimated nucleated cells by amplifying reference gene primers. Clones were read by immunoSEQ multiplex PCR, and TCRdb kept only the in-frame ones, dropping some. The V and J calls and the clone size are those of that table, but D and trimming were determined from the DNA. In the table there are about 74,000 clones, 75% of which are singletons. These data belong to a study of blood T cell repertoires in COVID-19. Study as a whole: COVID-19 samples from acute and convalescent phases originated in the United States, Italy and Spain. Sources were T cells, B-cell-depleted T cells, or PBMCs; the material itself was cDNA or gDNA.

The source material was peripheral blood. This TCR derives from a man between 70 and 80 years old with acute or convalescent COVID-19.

The DNA of the CDR3 is TGCAGCGCTGAAGGCACTAGAACGAACACTGAAGCTTTCTTT. Translated: CSAEGTRTNTEAFF. This rearrangement joins TRBV29-1 to TRBJ1-1; no firm D call. CDR3 length: 14 amino acids. In germline, CDR1 is SQVTM, CDR2 ANQGSEA.